This T cell receptor (beta chain) was sequenced during a study of blood T cell repertoires in COVID-19. Study summary: Acute-phase and convalescent COVID-19 samples originated in the United States, Italy and Spain.

This clone showed up just once. In the original processing: Reference gene primers were amplified, and this amplification served to estimate nucleated cell counts. The repertoire was sequenced with immunoSEQ multiplex PCR; TCRdb's copy has only in-frame clones and lacks some. V and J calls plus clone size are reproduced from that table; the DNA served to infer D and trimming. There are around 300,000 clones in the sample; around 85% occur only once, and just over 7% lies in the top ten. The CDR3 is 19 residues long. CDR1 SGHDN and CDR2 FVKESK come from the germline V gene. J lost 4 bases, V lost 4 bases, and 14 bases had no gene match.

The clonotype was recovered from a human donor in a cohort sampled during active COVID-19. This chain uses TRBV14 with TRBJ1-3; 12 bases are a match to TRBD1. The material sequenced was peripheral blood. Written as DNA, the CDR3 is TGTGCCAGCAGCCGACTTGGAGCCGGGACAGGGGGCGCCGGAAACACCATATATTTT. It is translated as CASSRLGAGTGGAGNTIYF.